This T cell receptor beta chain was identified in a study of CD8 T cells in Susac syndrome. Negative isolation yielded the CD8+ and CD4+ T cells, while FACS enriched the TEMRA cells. A quantity of about 0.5 to 1 ug RNA underwent reverse transcription using random hexamers. TCRdb recomputed calls from the immunoSEQ multiplex PCR reads with MiXCR, one row per CDR3 protein. The table records about 170,000 distinct CDR3 sequences, more than 95% of them present only once. Germline V lookup: CDR1 SGDLS, CDR2 YYNGEE. With 0 bases clipped from V and 9 bases from J, the junction kept 3 bases outside the gene matches. There are 14 residues in the CDR3.

The source is a human donor with Susac syndrome. What was sequenced was CD4+ T cells from PBMCs. The rearrangement links TRBV9 to TRBJ2-1; 10 nucleotides line up with TRBD2. This CDR3 reads CASSVGLAGGEQFF. CDR3 in DNA: TGTGCCAGCAGCGTAGGGTTAGCGGGAGGTGAGCAGTTCTTC.